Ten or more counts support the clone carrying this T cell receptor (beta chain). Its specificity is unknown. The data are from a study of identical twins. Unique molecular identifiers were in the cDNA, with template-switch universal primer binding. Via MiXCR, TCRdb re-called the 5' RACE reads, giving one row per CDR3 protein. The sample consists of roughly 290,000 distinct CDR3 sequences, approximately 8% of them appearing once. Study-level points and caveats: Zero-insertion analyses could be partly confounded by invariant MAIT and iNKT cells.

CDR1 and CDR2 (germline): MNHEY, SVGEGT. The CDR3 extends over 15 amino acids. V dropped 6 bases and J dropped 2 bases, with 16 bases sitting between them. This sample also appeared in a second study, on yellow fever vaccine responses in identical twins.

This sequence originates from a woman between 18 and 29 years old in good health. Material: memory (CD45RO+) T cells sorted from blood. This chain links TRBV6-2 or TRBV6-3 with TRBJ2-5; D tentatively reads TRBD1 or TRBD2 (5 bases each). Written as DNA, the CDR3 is TGTGCCAGCAGCTATGGGGGAAGCCAGCAAGAGACCCAGTACTTC. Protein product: CASSYGGSQQETQYF.